The TCR beta chain described here comes from a study of Ad26.COV2.S vaccination and SARS-CoV-2 variants. The CDR3 extends over 16 amino acids. Germline CDR1 and CDR2: KGHDR and SFDVKD. V was shortened by 1 base and J by 0 bases, with 10 bases between the two germline ends. The treatment: around 19 received Ad26.COV2.S at low or high dose, single or two shots; roughly five received placebo; per-sample allocation not given. Collection of the samples took place on day 63 after the first injection of vaccine or placebo. In Boston, the donor was an adult between 18-55 years of age. Produced via immunoSEQ multiplex PCR; TCRdb's table is partial and in-frame only. The repertoire holds some 390,000 clones, with 88% as singletons.

The sequenced sample was peripheral blood, obtained in a trial of Ad26.COV2.S vaccine versus placebo. The rearrangement joins TRBV24-1 to TRBJ2-3, with D perhaps TRBD1 (6 bases). The source of this sequence is a person aged 18 to 65 who received the Ad26.COV2.S COVID-19 vaccine or a placebo. The CDR3 sequence is CATSDFRDTSTDTQYF. Here the CDR3 DNA reads TGTGCCACCAGTGATTTCCGGGACACCAGCACAGATACGCAGTATTTT.